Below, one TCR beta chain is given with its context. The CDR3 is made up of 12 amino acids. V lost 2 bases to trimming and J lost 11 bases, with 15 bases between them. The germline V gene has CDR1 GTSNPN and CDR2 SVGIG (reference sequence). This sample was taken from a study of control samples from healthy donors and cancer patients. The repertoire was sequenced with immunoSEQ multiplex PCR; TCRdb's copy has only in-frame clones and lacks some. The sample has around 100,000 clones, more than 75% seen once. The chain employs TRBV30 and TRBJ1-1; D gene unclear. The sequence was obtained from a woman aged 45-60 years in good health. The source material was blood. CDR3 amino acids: CAWSPRAQNAFF. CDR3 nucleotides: TGTGCCTGGAGTCCACGGGCCCAAAACGCTTTCTTT.